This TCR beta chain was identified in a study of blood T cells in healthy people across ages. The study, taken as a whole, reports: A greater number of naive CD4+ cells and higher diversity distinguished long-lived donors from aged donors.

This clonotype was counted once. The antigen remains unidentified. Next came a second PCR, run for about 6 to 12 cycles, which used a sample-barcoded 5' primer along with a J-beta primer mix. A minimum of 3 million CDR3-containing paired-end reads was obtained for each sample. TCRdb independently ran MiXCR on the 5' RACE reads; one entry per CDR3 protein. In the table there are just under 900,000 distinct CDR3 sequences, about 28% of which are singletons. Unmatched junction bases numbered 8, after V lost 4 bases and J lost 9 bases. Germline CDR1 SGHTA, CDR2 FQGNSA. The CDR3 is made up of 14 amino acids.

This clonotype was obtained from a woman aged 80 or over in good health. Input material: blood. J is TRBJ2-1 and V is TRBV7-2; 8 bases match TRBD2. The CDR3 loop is CASSYLAGQGEQFF. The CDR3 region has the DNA TGTGCCAGCAGCTACCTAGCGGGCCAGGGTGAGCAGTTCTTC.